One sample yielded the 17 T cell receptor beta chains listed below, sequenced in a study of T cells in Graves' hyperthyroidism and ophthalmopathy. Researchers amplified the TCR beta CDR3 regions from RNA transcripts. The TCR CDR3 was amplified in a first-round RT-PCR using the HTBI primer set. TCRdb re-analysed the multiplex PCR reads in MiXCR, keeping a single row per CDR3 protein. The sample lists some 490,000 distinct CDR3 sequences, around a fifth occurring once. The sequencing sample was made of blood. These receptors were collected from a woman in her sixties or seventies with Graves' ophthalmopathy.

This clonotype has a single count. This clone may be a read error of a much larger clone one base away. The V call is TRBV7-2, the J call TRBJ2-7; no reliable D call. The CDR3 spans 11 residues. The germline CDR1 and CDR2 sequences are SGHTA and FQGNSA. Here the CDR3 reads CASSATYGQYF. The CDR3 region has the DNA TGTGCCAGCAGCGCCACCTACGGGCAGTACTTC.

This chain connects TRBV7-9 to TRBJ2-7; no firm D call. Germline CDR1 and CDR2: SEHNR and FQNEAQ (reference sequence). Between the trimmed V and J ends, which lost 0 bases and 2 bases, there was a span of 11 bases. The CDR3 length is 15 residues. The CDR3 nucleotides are TGTGCCAGCAGCTTAGCAGTCCAGGACCCCTACGAGCAGTACTTC. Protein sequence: CASSLAVQDPYEQYF.

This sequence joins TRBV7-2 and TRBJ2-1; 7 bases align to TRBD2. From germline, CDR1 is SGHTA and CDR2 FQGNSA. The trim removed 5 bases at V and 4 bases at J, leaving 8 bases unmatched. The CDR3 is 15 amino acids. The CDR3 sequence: CASSPVGGPYNEQFF. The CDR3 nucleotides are TGTGCCAGCAGCCCAGTGGGAGGGCCTTACAATGAGCAGTTCTTC. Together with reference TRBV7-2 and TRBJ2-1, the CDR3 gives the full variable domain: GAGVSQSPSNKVTEKGKDVELRCDPISGHTALYWYRQSLGQGLEFLIYFQGNSAPDKSGLPSDRFSAERTGGSVSTLTIQRTQQEDSAVYLCASSPVGGPYNEQFFGPGTRLTVL.

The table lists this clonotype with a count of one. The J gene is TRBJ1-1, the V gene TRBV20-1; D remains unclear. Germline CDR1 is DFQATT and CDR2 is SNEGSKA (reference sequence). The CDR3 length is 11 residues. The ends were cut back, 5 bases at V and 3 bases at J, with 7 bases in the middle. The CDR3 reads CSAQLDTEAFF. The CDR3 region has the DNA TGCAGTGCTCAGTTGGACACTGAAGCTTTCTTT.

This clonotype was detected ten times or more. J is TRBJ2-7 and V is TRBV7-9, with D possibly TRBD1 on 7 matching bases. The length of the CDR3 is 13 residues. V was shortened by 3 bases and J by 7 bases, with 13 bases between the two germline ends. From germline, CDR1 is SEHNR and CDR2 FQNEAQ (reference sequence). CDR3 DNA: TGTGCCAGCAGCTTGGAGACAGGGAGGGAGCAGTACTTC. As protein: CASSLETGREQYF.

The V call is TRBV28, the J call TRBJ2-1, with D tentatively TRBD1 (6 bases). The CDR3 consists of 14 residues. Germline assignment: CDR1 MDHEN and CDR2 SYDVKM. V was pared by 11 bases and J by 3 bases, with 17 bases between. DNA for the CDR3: TGTGCCCGCAACTCGCCACAGGGCTACAATGAGCAGTTCTTC. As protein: CARNSPQGYNEQFF.

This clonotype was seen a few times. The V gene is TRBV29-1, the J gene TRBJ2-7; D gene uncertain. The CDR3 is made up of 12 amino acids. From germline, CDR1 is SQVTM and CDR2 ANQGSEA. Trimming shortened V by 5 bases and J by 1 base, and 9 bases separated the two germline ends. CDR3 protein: CSVKNRSYEQYF. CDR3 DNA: TGCAGCGTTAAGAACCGTTCCTACGAGCAGTACTTC.

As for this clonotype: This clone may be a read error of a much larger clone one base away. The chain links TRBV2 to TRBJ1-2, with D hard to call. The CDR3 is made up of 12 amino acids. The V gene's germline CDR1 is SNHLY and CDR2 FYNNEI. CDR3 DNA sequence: TGTGCCAGCAGCTGGGAAAACTATGGCCACACCTTC. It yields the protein CASSWENYGHTF.

CDR3 region: CASSFRDRGNSPLHF. In DNA, the CDR3 is TGTGCCAGCAGCTTCCGGGACAGGGGTAATTCACCCCTCCACTTT. V usage is TRBV9 and J usage is TRBJ1-6; 10 positions match TRBD1. The CDR3 has 15 residues. Germline CDR1 and CDR2: SGDLS and YYNGEE. Losses at the gene ends were 4 bases for V and 6 bases for J; bases not matched to a gene: 4.

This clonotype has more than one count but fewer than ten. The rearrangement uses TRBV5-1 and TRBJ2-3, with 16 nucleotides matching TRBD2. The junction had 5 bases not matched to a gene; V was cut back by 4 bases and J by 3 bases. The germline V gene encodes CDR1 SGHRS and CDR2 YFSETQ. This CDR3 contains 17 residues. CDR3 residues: CASSLGTSGRGTDTQYF. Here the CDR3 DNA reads TGCGCCAGCAGCCTCGGGACTAGCGGGAGGGGAACAGATACGCAGTATTTT.

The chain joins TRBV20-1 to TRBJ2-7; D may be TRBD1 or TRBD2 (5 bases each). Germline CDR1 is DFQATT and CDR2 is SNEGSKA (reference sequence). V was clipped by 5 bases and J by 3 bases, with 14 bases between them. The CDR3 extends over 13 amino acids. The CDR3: CSAGRDQNYEQYF. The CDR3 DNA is TGCAGTGCTGGCCGGGACCAAAACTACGAGCAGTACTTC.

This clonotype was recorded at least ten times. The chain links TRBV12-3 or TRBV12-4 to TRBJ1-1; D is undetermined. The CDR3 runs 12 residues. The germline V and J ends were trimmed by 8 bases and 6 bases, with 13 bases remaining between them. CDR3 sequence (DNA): TGTGCCAGCCAGGCGGGGTGGTCTGAAGCTTTCTTT. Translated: CASQAGWSEAFF.

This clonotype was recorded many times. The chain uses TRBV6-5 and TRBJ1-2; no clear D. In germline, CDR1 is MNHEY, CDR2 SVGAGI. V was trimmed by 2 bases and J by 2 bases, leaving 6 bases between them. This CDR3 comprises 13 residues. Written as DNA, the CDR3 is TGTGCCAGCAGTTACCTGAAGAACTATGGCTACACCTTC. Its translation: CASSYLKNYGYTF.

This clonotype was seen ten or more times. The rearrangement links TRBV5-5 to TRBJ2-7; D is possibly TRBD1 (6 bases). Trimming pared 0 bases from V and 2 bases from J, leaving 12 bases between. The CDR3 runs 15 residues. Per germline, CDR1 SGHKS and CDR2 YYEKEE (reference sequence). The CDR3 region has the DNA TGTGCCAGCAGCTTGGCAGGGGAGCCCCCCTACGAGCAGTACTTC. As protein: CASSLAGEPPYEQYF.

The CDR3 DNA is TGCAGTGCTAGGGAGCGTTTTGGGAACTACAATGAGCAGTTCTTC. This encodes CSARERFGNYNEQFF. V is TRBV20-1 and J is TRBJ2-1; D unresolved. Per the germline V gene, CDR1 is DFQATT and CDR2 is SNEGSKA (reference sequence). Trimming removed 3 bases from V and 3 bases from J, with 15 bases in between. This CDR3 contains 15 residues.

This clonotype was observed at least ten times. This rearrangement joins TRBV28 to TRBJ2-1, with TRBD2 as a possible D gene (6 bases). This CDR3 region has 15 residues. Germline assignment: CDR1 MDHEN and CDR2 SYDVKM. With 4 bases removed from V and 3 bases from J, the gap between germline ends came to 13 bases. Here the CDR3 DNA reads TGTGCCAGCAGTTGGGGGGTAGCGGTCTACAATGAGCAGTTCTTC. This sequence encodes CASSWGVAVYNEQFF.

The CDR3: CASSLAQGRAEAFF. For the CDR3, the DNA is TGCGCCAGCAGCCTCGCACAGGGTAGAGCTGAAGCTTTCTTT. V gene TRBV5-1 combines with J gene TRBJ1-1; TRBD1 might be the D (6 bases). Germline CDR1 and CDR2: SGHRS and YFSETQ. Deletions cut 4 bases from V and 6 bases from J, with 16 bases between. This CDR3 has 14 amino acids.